This T cell receptor beta chain was captured by sequencing in a study of cytomegalovirus exposure and HLA in healthy donors. Study overall: An early data release held tens of millions of unique TCRs from HLA-typed donors.

The sample holds one count of this clone. Its antigen is still unknown. PCR involved 60 Vbeta and 13 Jbeta primers. Assay used: immunoSEQ multiplex PCR; TCRdb lists only in-frame clones, some missing. The sample consists of 150,000 to 200,000 clones, about 75% of them appearing once. This CDR3 has 16 amino acids. CDR1 is SGDLS, CDR2 YYNGEE, per germline. The V and J ends lost 0 bases and 10 bases, in that order; junction bases with no gene match: 13. General study points: Presence/absence analyses took donor sequencing depth as roughly uniform. Within an earlier analysis, most TCR beta V segments proved productive either about 87% or about 30% of the time. Later on, analysis showed that most CMV-associated TCR beta chains appeared to be HLA-restricted.

The source material was PBMCs. The TCR sequence derives from a woman aged 50 to 60 in good health and CMV-seropositive. The chain employs TRBV9 and TRBJ2-1; 7 bases fit TRBD2. Written as DNA, the CDR3 is TGTGCCAGCAGCGTAGCCAGCGGGGCCACCTGGGAGGAGCAGTTCTTC. It specifies CASSVASGATWEEQFF.